The source of this T cell receptor beta chain is a study of cytomegalovirus exposure and HLA in healthy donors. The study's findings and limits: Cytomegalovirus association was listed for around 170 TCR beta chains. Most TCR sequences were uncommon, yet certain public TCRs appeared in many donors.

Comment on this clone: Its antigen is unknown.

Here immunoSEQ multiplex PCR was the method, and the copy in TCRdb shows in-frame clones only, minus some. This table has fewer than 150,000 clones, 88% appearing once. Trimming took 7 bases from V and 0 from J, leaving 10 bases between them. The CDR3 is 13 residues long. Germline loops: CDR1 MNHNS, CDR2 SASEGT. Material for sequencing was PBMCs. The rearrangement uses TRBV6-1 and TRBJ2-7; TRBD2 might be the D (5 bases). The receptor's source is a woman between 18 and 29 years old in good health and CMV-seropositive. The CDR3 sequence: CASKGLNSYEQYF. In nucleotides, the CDR3 is TGTGCCAGCAAAGGACTGAACTCCTACGAGCAGTACTTC.